A single T cell receptor (beta chain) is shown here with its context. In its sample, this clonotype was seen many times. The antigen it recognizes is unknown. No much larger clone is present one base from it, and per-base qualities are unavailable. The method was 5' RACE. TCRdb records Illumina HiSeq 2500 as the sequencer. The second PCR ran for roughly 7 to 11 cycles and used a J-beta primer mix along with a sample-barcoded 5' primer. A unique molecular identifier was introduced onto each TCR beta cDNA molecule by a template-switch 5' adaptor carrying 12 random nucleotides. Each sample yielded at least 2.5 million CDR3-containing paired-end reads. All of the RNA was converted into first-strand cDNA using the Mint cDNA synthesis kit, with a TRBC-specific oligonucleotide serving as the primer. After uracil-DNA glycosylase treatment, a first 18-cycle PCR used universal primers M1SS and BC2_uni_R on all cDNA. Per the source publication's procedure: For normalization, 1 million high-quality reads were randomly selected from each sample, with every read carrying a distinct molecular identifier. Reads sharing molecular identifiers were discarded rather than binned into consensus sequences. CDR3 identification, clonotype clustering and error correction used MiTCR with a Q25 quality threshold and the strictest error-elimination algorithm. A nonparametric unseen species model using Euler transformation provided a lower-bound estimate of total TCR beta diversity. The public reads were reprocessed in TCRdb via fastp at Q25 and MiXCR, keeping in-frame beta chains. Entries that share a CDR3 protein sequence are merged under the most common genes and DNA. V and J calls and clone size were set by TCRdb, not the authors. Recorded for this sample are 800,000 to 950,000 distinct CDR3 sequences; 25% to 35% of them occurred a single time. 10% to 13% of the sample rests with the top ten.

These data originate in a study of blood T cells in healthy people across ages (dated by TCRdb to about 2015). The study in broad terms: In model experiments, template switching captured roughly one uniquely barcoded TCR beta cDNA molecule for every two T cells. Age-related changes in TCR beta repertoire diversity were measured in the study by deep sequencing normalized with unique cDNA molecular identifiers. The donors were divided into four age groups: young (average about 16 years), middle-aged (approximately 42), aged (approximately 62) and long-lived (roughly 88). Two additional independent replicas of 1 million unique cDNA reads from the same blood draw were analyzed for two donors (one aged 18 to 29 and one aged 80 or older). Broader findings and caveats from the paper: Total diversity estimates from one million sequenced T cells were considered lower bounds and underestimates. Since profiling was done on bulk unsorted PBMCs, naive and antigen-experienced compartments could not be conclusively compared. There was a strong correlation between observed TCR beta diversity and the percentage of naive T cells measured by flow cytometry. The long-lived group showed more naive CD4+ T cells, fewer expanded clones and increased TCR diversity than the aged group, suggesting age selection. The CMV infection status of donors was not known, potentially confounding age-related changes in expanded clonotypes. As age increased, observed TCR beta diversity per million T cells dropped in a roughly linear way, and a significant reduction was already evident by age 40.

V lost 0 bases and J lost 5 bases; the stretch between them is 8 bases long. Based on the germline V gene, the CDR1 and CDR2 sequences are SGDLS and YYNGEE. The CDR3 goes from the cysteine to the phenylalanine over 13 residues. CDR3 DNA is the only sequence kept; it has 39 bases, read in frame from the first base. Donors were a few dozen systemically healthy Caucasian individuals from Russia aged 6 to 90 years. Each donor gave 8 to 10 milliliters of peripheral blood, drawn into EDTA-treated Vacutainer tubes. Ficoll-Paque density-gradient centrifugation was used to isolate PBMCs, with at least 7 million per sample. Trizol reagent was used to extract total RNA from the PBMCs, yielding at least 6 micrograms per sample. For every donor, an aliquot of PBMCs went through flow cytometry to measure the percentages of naive CD45RAhigh/CD27high T cells. The data were also submitted as part of a second study, on T cells of mothers and their children. As that second study puts it: Donors were nine systemically healthy Caucasian individuals: three mothers and their six children. cDNA synthesis used all of the extracted RNA, with 1.5 ug of RNA in each 15 ul reaction. In the second PCR, the M1S primer introduced both the sample barcodes and 2-4 random nucleotides. Over 10 million TCR beta CDR3 reads came from each mother, compared with several million reads from each child. In both related and unrelated pairs, thymic selection shapes the output of TCR recombination in a similar way, with inherited differences having only a minor effect. Normalized repertoire overlap was always found to be slightly, but never significantly, higher in related mother-child pairs than in unrelated mother-child pairs. No persistent microchimeric T cell clones were found, with a detection sensitivity of 85 to 100 clones per million clonotypes. The study used deep NGS to compare TCR beta repertoires of mothers and children, seeking features distinguishing related mother-child pairs from unrelated individuals. On average, the children were approximately 11 +/- 4 years old, while the mothers were about 40 +/- 4 years old. After adapters were ligated using NEBNext reagents, the libraries underwent 100+100 nt paired-end sequencing on an Illumina HiSeq 2000. Mother and child libraries were prepared a month apart and sequenced in separate runs to prevent cross-contamination. Each donor had between about 500,000 and 2,300,000 distinct TCR beta clonotypes identified. Naive TCR beta clonotypes were estimated from low-frequency clonotypes matched to each donor's FACS-determined naive share, without sorting.

The chain joins TRBV9 to TRBJ1-1, with the D gene not clear enough to name. The source is a woman between 40 and 50 years old in good health. Sequencing was carried out using blood. The DNA reads TGTGCCAGCAGCGTAGGAGGGAGGACTGAAGCTTTCTTT. It codes for CASSVGGRTEAFF.